The 20 T cell receptor beta chains below were found in one sample sequenced in a study of control samples from healthy donors and cancer patients. Measured with immunoSEQ multiplex PCR; TCRdb has only the in-frame clones, and not every one. This table holds about 150,000 clones, over 85% found once. Sample: blood. Every receptor here comes from a man aged 45-65 years in good health.

This clone appeared once. CDR3 region: CASSSSGGANTGELFF. The CDR3 DNA reads TGTGCCAGCAGCTCCTCAGGGGGCGCGAACACCGGGGAGCTGTTTTTT. V and J are TRBV11-2 and TRBJ2-2; 8 positions agree with TRBD1. The CDR3 spans 16 residues. Germline CDR1 is SGHAT and CDR2 is FQNNGV. The ends lost 4 bases at V and 0 bases at J; junction bases unmatched: 4.

The sample holds one count of this clone. This rearrangement joins TRBV15 to TRBJ2-7; TRBD1 aligns across 10 bases. Germline V CDR1 and CDR2: LNHNV, YYDKDF (reference sequence). CDR3 length equals 16 residues. The V segment lost 1 base and the J segment 3 bases; nucleotides outside the gene matches: 6. The CDR3 sequence: CATSRAPTGGGYEQYF. The CDR3 DNA reads TGTGCCACCAGCAGAGCTCCGACAGGGGGCGGCTACGAGCAGTACTTC.

For the CDR3, the DNA is TGTGCACTGCAGGACTCCTACGAGCAGTACTTC. This codes for CALQDSYEQYF. The genes are TRBV7-9 and TRBJ2-7; D call uncertain. There are 11 residues in the CDR3. Looked up from germline, CDR1 is SEHNR and CDR2 is FQNEAQ (reference sequence).

The V and J genes are TRBV4-1 and TRBJ2-1, with D tentatively TRBD1 (5 bases). Trimming removed 0 bases at V and 6 bases at J, with 12 bases between. The germline gives CDR1 MGHRA, CDR2 YSYEKL. The CDR3 totals 15 residues. The CDR3 coding sequence is TGCGCCAGCAGCCAAGACCAGGGAAAACGCAATGAGCAGTTCTTC. Translation: CASSQDQGKRNEQFF.

Here the CDR3 reads CASSLNLGGYGYTF. The CDR3 DNA reads TGTGCCAGCAGCTTAAACCTGGGGGGCTATGGCTACACCTTC. This chain joins TRBV7-9 and TRBJ1-2, with D possibly matching TRBD1 (5 bases). With 2 bases removed from V and 4 bases from J, the gap between germline ends came to 11 bases. The germline gives CDR1 SEHNR, CDR2 FQNEAQ (reference sequence). The CDR3 totals 14 residues.

The chain uses TRBV12-5 and TRBJ1-1; D is unresolved. V lost 0 bases and J lost 5, with 7 bases in between. Per germline, CDR1 LGHNT and CDR2 FRNRAP. The CDR3 sequence is 13 residues long. The CDR3 DNA reads TGTGCTAGTGGTTTGGTGGGTGCGACTGAAGCTTTCTTT. Protein sequence: CASGLVGATEAFF.

The chain carries TRBV10-3 and TRBJ2-7, with TRBD1 matching over 9 bases. Looked up from germline, CDR1 is ENHRY and CDR2 is SYGVKD. J was trimmed by 4 bases and V by 4 bases; bases with no gene match: 8. This CDR3 is 15 amino acids long. In DNA form, the CDR3 reads TGTGCCATCAGTGGTCAGACAGGGGGTTTTTACGAGCAGTACTTC. Translation gives CAISGQTGGFYEQYF.

The rearrangement links TRBV6-5 to TRBJ2-1, with D possibly matching TRBD2 (5 bases). The CDR3 contains 15 residues. Trimming pared 6 bases from V and 2 bases from J, leaving 14 bases between. CDR1 and CDR2 from the germline V gene are MNHEY and SVGAGI. The CDR3 here is CASRDWAQPYNEQFF. CDR3 bases: TGTGCCAGCAGGGACTGGGCTCAGCCCTACAATGAGCAGTTCTTC.

The J gene is TRBJ2-4, the V gene TRBV7-2; D perhaps matches TRBD2 (6 bases). Germline V gives CDR1 SGHTA, CDR2 FQGNSA. Trimming left V 0 bases short and J 11 bases short, with 8 bases between. This CDR3 region has 12 residues. CDR3 DNA sequence: TGTGCCAGCAGCTTAGCCGGGGGTTTTCAGTACTTC. As protein: CASSLAGGFQYF.

The rearrangement uses TRBV10-3 and TRBJ2-3; TRBD2 agrees at 9 bases. Germline V gene sequence: CDR1 ENHRY, CDR2 SYGVKD. CDR3 size: 18 residues. V gave up 0 bases and J gave up 0 bases; unmatched junction bases: 7. In DNA, the CDR3 is TGTGCCATCAGTGAGTCGAAGGCGGGAGGGCCCAGCACAGATACGCAGTATTTT. It encodes CAISESKAGGPSTDTQYF.

The chain employs TRBV5-4 and TRBJ2-5, with TRBD2 matching 10 bases. CDR3 length: 15 residues. CDR1 SGHNT and CDR2 YYREEE come from the germline V gene (reference sequence). With 1 base clipped from V and 5 bases from J, the junction kept 5 bases outside the gene matches. CDR3 amino acids: CASSLKLAGDETQYF. DNA of the CDR3: TGTGCCAGCAGCTTGAAGCTAGCGGGAGATGAGACCCAGTACTTC.

The genes are TRBV3-1 (or the pseudogene TRBV3-2) and TRBJ2-7; no definite D call. The CDR3 contains 14 residues. V was clipped by 4 bases and J by 0 bases, with 10 bases between them. The germline V gene encodes CDR1 LGHDT and CDR2 YNNKEL (reference sequence). The DNA of the CDR3 is TGTGCCAGCAGCCTGAGGAGCCTCTCCTACGAGCAGTACTTC. This encodes CASSLRSLSYEQYF.

This chain uses TRBV7-2 with TRBJ1-6; D not certain. V gave up 7 bases and J gave up 4 bases, with 14 bases separating them. CDR3 size: 15 residues. Germline V CDR1 and CDR2: SGHTA, FQGNSA. This CDR3 reads CASKLIEGYNSPLHF. The CDR3 coding sequence is TGTGCCAGCAAGCTTATAGAAGGGTATAATTCACCCCTCCACTTT. The variable domain in full, with the rest retrieved from reference TRBV7-2 and TRBJ1-6, is GAGVSQSPSNKVTEKGKDVELRCDPISGHTALYWYRQSLGQGLEFLIYFQGNSAPDKSGLPSDRFSAERTGGSVSTLTIQRTQQEDSAVYLCASKLIEGYNSPLHFGNGTRLTVT.

V gene TRBV7-2 combines with J gene TRBJ2-5; D call uncertain. The CDR3 is made up of 14 amino acids. Germline V gene data show CDR1 as SGHTA and CDR2 as FQGNSA. V was shortened by 5 bases and J by 5 bases, with 15 bases between the two germline ends. CDR3 region: CASSLRYGRETQYF. In nucleotides, the CDR3 is TGTGCCAGCAGCCTCCGATATGGGCGGGAGACCCAGTACTTC.

The chain links TRBV19 to TRBJ1-2; D unclear. V lost 5 bases to trimming and J lost 5 bases, with 15 bases between them. The CDR3 is made up of 14 amino acids. Germline V gene lookup returns CDR1 LNHDA and CDR2 SQIVND (reference sequence). The chain's CDR3 is CASSVSAIGYGYTF. The CDR3 bases are TGTGCCAGTAGTGTTTCTGCGATCGGGTATGGCTACACCTTC.

The J gene is TRBJ2-2, the V gene TRBV6-1; 7 bases align to TRBD1. Looked up from germline, CDR1 is MNHNS and CDR2 is SASEGT. The CDR3 is 15 residues long. Trimming removed 1 base from V and 2 bases from J; junction bases left unmatched: 1. The CDR3 DNA reads TGTGCCAGCAGTGAAGGGACAGGCAACACCGGGGAGCTGTTTTTT. It specifies CASSEGTGNTGELFF.

The chain employs TRBV5-1 and TRBJ2-5; D unclear. The CDR3 has 14 residues. Trimming stripped 4 bases from V and 5 bases from J, with 15 bases between. From germline, CDR1 is SGHRS and CDR2 YFSETQ. CDR3 in amino acids: CASSLRFLRETQYF. Here the CDR3 DNA reads TGCGCCAGCAGCCTCCGGTTCCTTCGGGAGACCCAGTACTTC.

The chain recombines TRBV29-1 with TRBJ1-1; possibly TRBD1 for D (5 bases). Germline V gene sequence: CDR1 SQVTM, CDR2 ANQGSEA. This CDR3 has 14 residues. CDR3 region: CSFGTVNMNTEAFF. In DNA, the CDR3 is TGCAGTTTTGGGACCGTGAATATGAACACTGAAGCTTTCTTT.

The CDR3 DNA is TGCGCCAGCAGCTTGGAACCCAGGGGGCTCACTGAAGCTTTCTTT. Its translation: CASSLEPRGLTEAFF. The chain couples TRBV5-1 to TRBJ1-1; 8 nucleotides match TRBD1. The V gene end was trimmed by 0 bases and the J gene end by 4 bases; junction bases not matched to a gene: 5. The CDR3 spans 15 residues. Germline V lookup: CDR1 SGHRS, CDR2 YFSETQ.

The V and J genes are TRBV19 and TRBJ1-4; a weak D match, TRBD1 (5 bases). Between the trimmed V and J ends, which lost 3 bases and 4 bases, there was a span of 15 bases. This CDR3 has 16 residues. Germline values: CDR1 LNHDA, CDR2 SQIVND (reference sequence). CDR3 DNA: TGTGCCAGTAGTATTGGTCTAACAGGCTTTAATGAAAAACTGTTTTTT. Its translation: CASSIGLTGFNEKLFF.